These 19 T cell receptor beta chains were sequenced from one sample in a study of resident and recirculating memory T cells in vitiligo. Generated by immunoSEQ multiplex PCR, the TCRdb table keeps only in-frame clones and is missing some. The sample comprises tens of thousands of clones, around 90% of which are singletons, and approximately 4.8% rests with the top ten. Sequenced sample: blood. The receptors derive from a male donor with vitiligo.

The chain employs TRBV7-6 and TRBJ1-1, with 8 nucleotides matching TRBD1. The CDR3 loop spans 14 amino acids. After removal of 5 bases from V and 5 bases from J, the junction contained 7 bases not matched to a gene. From germline, CDR1 is SGHVS and CDR2 FNYEAQ. This CDR3 reads CASSQQGVGTEAFF. CDR3 in DNA: TGTGCCAGCAGCCAACAGGGGGTTGGAACTGAAGCTTTCTTT.

V usage is TRBV7-9 and J usage is TRBJ2-1, with TRBD2 matching over 7 bases. The V gene end was trimmed by 3 bases and the J gene end by 6 bases; junction bases not matched to a gene: 5. This CDR3 is built from 14 residues. The germline V gene has CDR1 SEHNR and CDR2 FQNEAQ (reference sequence). CDR3 sequence reads: CASSFLRESNEQFF. CDR3 DNA sequence: TGTGCCAGCAGCTTTTTGCGGGAGAGCAATGAGCAGTTCTTC.

The J gene is TRBJ2-3, the V gene TRBV28; 13 bases align to TRBD2. CDR3 size: 16 residues. In germline, CDR1 is MDHEN, CDR2 SYDVKM. V lost 6 bases to trimming and J lost 5 bases; unmatched junction nucleotides: 8. The CDR3 loop reads CASSPGLAGRGDTQYF. The DNA of the CDR3 is TGTGCCAGCAGCCCGGGACTAGCGGGACGTGGAGATACGCAGTATTTT.

The rearrangement joins TRBV5-4 to TRBJ2-5; 8 nucleotides match TRBD2. The germline V gene encodes CDR1 SGHNT and CDR2 YYREEE (reference sequence). V was clipped by 1 base and J by 5 bases; unmatched bases: 4. This CDR3 has 14 residues. The CDR3 here is CASSLPGGLETQYF. The CDR3 DNA sequence: TGTGCCAGCAGCTTGCCGGGAGGGCTCGAGACCCAGTACTTC. The variable domain in full, with the rest retrieved from reference TRBV5-4 and TRBJ2-5, is ETGVTQSPTHLIKTRGQQVTLRCSSQSGHNTVSWYQQALGQGPQFIFQYYREEENGRGNFPPRFSGLQFPNYSSELNVNALELDDSALYLCASSLPGGLETQYFGPGTRLLVL.

The rearrangement joins TRBV11-2 to TRBJ2-7; 8 bases fit TRBD2. The germline V gene encodes CDR1 SGHAT and CDR2 FQNNGV. V was clipped by 5 bases and J by 5 bases; unmatched bases: 11. The CDR3 has 15 amino acids. The CDR3 here is CASSILSGSIHEQYF. The DNA of the CDR3 is TGTGCCAGCAGCATTCTAAGCGGGAGTATACACGAGCAGTACTTC.

The CDR3 loop reads CASRLAGSVREQYF. The CDR3 DNA reads as TGTGCCAGCAGGCTAGCGGGGTCGGTGCGGGAGCAGTACTTC. The V and J genes are TRBV28 and TRBJ2-7; 9 bases match TRBD2. Germline values: CDR1 MDHEN, CDR2 SYDVKM. This CDR3 is built from 14 residues. Trimming at V came to 6 bases and at J to 7 bases, leaving 10 bases not matched to a gene. The variable domain in full, completed from reference TRBV28 and TRBJ2-7, reads DVKVTQSSRYLVKRTGEKVFLECVQDMDHENMFWYRQDPGLGLRLIYFSYDVKMKEKGDIPEGYSVSREKKERFSLILESASTNQTSMYLCASRLAGSVREQYFGPGTRLTVT.

The chain employs TRBV5-4 and TRBJ2-7; a possible D gene is TRBD2 (6 bases). CDR1 SGHNT and CDR2 YYREEE come from the germline V gene (reference sequence). There are 17 residues in the CDR3. The V and J ends lost 4 bases and 2 bases respectively, with 22 bases between them. The CDR3 region has the DNA TGTGCCAGCAGCCCCCGGGGAGGAGGGGTCAACCCCTACGAGCAGTACTTC. Encoded protein: CASSPRGGGVNPYEQYF.

The CDR3 reads CASSLSGTSGSYEQYF. The DNA of the CDR3 is TGTGCCAGCAGTTTGTCTGGGACTAGCGGGAGTTACGAGCAGTACTTC. This chain joins TRBV28 and TRBJ2-7, with 14 positions matching TRBD2. J lost 4 bases, V lost 3 bases, and 5 bases had no gene match. CDR3 length equals 16 residues. Germline loops: CDR1 MDHEN, CDR2 SYDVKM.

This chain links TRBV28 with TRBJ1-1; 8 bases line up with TRBD1. CDR1 is MDHEN, CDR2 SYDVKM, per germline. This CDR3 comprises 15 residues. Trimming at V came to 5 bases and at J to 11 bases, leaving 16 bases not matched to a gene. The CDR3 loop is CASSPHRTGLRYAFF. As DNA, the CDR3 is TGTGCCAGCAGTCCCCACCGGACAGGGCTACGATACGCTTTCTTT.

The chain has TRBV10-2 and TRBJ2-1; 12 bases match TRBD2. Per germline, CDR1 WSHSY and CDR2 SAAADI. Trimming took 7 bases from V and 1 from J; bases not matched to a gene: 5. CDR3 size: 16 residues. As DNA, the CDR3 is TGCGCCAGCATCTCGACTAGCGGGAGATCCTACAATGAGCAGTTCTTC. This sequence encodes CASISTSGRSYNEQFF.

The V gene is TRBV7-8, the J gene TRBJ2-2; D might be TRBD1 (6 bases). CDR1 is SGHVS, CDR2 FQNEAQ, per germline. Trimming left V 7 bases short and J 7 bases short, with 19 bases between. The CDR3 runs to 15 residues. The CDR3 DNA reads as TGTGCCAGCAAACAGCTGGGGGCGCAAAACGGGGAGCTGTTTTTT. This encodes CASKQLGAQNGELFF.

The genes are TRBV5-4 and TRBJ2-3; possibly TRBD1 for D (6 bases). The germline V and J ends were trimmed by 4 bases and 1 base, with 10 bases remaining between them. There are 14 residues in the CDR3. From germline, CDR1 is SGHNT and CDR2 YYREEE (reference sequence). The CDR3 here is CASSGGQRTDTQYF. CDR3 sequence (DNA): TGTGCCAGCAGCGGTGGACAGCGCACAGATACGCAGTATTTT. Complete variable domain (other parts from reference TRBV5-4 and TRBJ2-3): ETGVTQSPTHLIKTRGQQVTLRCSSQSGHNTVSWYQQALGQGPQFIFQYYREEENGRGNFPPRFSGLQFPNYSSELNVNALELDDSALYLCASSGGQRTDTQYFGPGTRLTVL.

The V call is TRBV27, the J call TRBJ2-7, with TRBD2 matching over 8 bases. The CDR3 loop spans 15 amino acids. Germline loops: CDR1 MNHEY, CDR2 SMNVEV (reference sequence). The V and J ends lost 4 bases and 1 base, in that order; junction bases with no gene match: 6. CDR3 residues: CASSSIAGISYEQYF. DNA of the CDR3: TGTGCCAGCAGTTCAATAGCGGGAATATCCTACGAGCAGTACTTC.

The rearrangement joins TRBV28 to TRBJ2-7, with D tentatively TRBD2 (5 bases). Germline CDR1 is MDHEN and CDR2 is SYDVKM. There are 15 residues in the CDR3. V shed 1 base and J shed 2 bases, with 12 bases lying between them. CDR3 region: CASSLSSGMAYEQYF. The CDR3 DNA reads as TGTGCCAGCAGTTTATCTTCGGGGATGGCCTACGAGCAGTACTTC.

V gene TRBV19 combines with J gene TRBJ1-5; D is uncertain. The V gene's germline CDR1 is LNHDA and CDR2 SQIVND (reference sequence). The germline V and J ends were trimmed by 9 bases and 5 bases, with 14 bases remaining between them. This CDR3 has 13 amino acids. In DNA, the CDR3 is TGTGCCAGACCTACGAGGGCCTATCAGCCCCAGCATTTT. Its protein is CARPTRAYQPQHF.

The chain recombines TRBV5-1 with TRBJ2-7, with D tentatively TRBD1 (6 bases). The CDR3 length is 14 residues. Germline values: CDR1 SGHRS, CDR2 YFSETQ. V lost 0 bases to trimming and J lost 6 bases, with 13 bases between them. The CDR3: CASSLGQEGTEQYF. CDR3 DNA: TGCGCCAGCAGCTTGGGACAGGAAGGCACCGAGCAGTACTTC.

V gene TRBV10-1 combines with J gene TRBJ2-3; D remains unclear. The germline V gene encodes CDR1 WNHNN and CDR2 SYGVQD (reference sequence). Trimming pared 8 bases from V and 0 bases from J, leaving 15 bases between. There are 15 residues in the CDR3. The CDR3 is CASQERLESTDTQYF. The CDR3 nucleotides read TGCGCCAGCCAAGAGAGACTGGAAAGCACAGATACGCAGTATTTT.

The V call is TRBV4-1, the J call TRBJ1-3; 7 nucleotides agree with TRBD1. The CDR3 covers 14 residues. Germline-derived CDR1 and CDR2 are MGHRA and YSYEKL. V dropped 2 bases and J dropped 6; count of bases not matched to a gene: 4. The CDR3 DNA reads as TGCGCCAGCAGCCAACGGGACAGTTCAAACACCATATATTTT. Its protein product is CASSQRDSSNTIYF.

The CDR3: CATERADTQYF. The CDR3 DNA reads as TGTGCCACCGAACGTGCGGATACGCAGTATTTT. The chain combines TRBV28 with TRBJ2-3; D is uncertain. The germline gives CDR1 MDHEN, CDR2 SYDVKM. V dropped 10 bases and J dropped 6 bases, with 11 bases sitting between them. The CDR3 totals 11 residues.